The clone carrying this TCR beta chain was seen a few times. TCRdb processed the 5' RACE reads anew with MiXCR; each CDR3 protein has one entry. Seen here are 300,000 or so distinct CDR3 sequences, approximately 15% observed once, and the top ten hold about a fifth. Trimming cost V 5 bases and J 2 bases; bases outside gene matches: 3. The CDR3 length is 15 residues. CDR1 and CDR2 (germline): LGHDT, YNNKEL (reference sequence). This sample was taken from a study of T-cell memory formation after mild COVID-19. The clonotype originates from a young man who had mild COVID-19 (a few samples of this study predate the infection). Cell type and time point are not known. The chain recombines TRBV3-1 with TRBJ2-6, with 7 positions matching TRBD1. Sample: PBMCs or a T cell subset sorted from them (not recorded which). The CDR3 loop is CASSYQGAGANVLTF. DNA of the CDR3: TGTGCCAGCAGCTACCAGGGGGCTGGGGCCAACGTCCTGACTTTC.